This TCR beta chain was captured by sequencing in a study of beta chain features in type 1 diabetes. V was clipped by 0 bases and J by 4 bases, with 12 bases between them. CDR1 and CDR2 (germline): KGHSH, LQKENI. This CDR3 contains 15 residues. This clone has more than one count but fewer than ten. Its antigen is still unknown. Every bit of the isolated RNA underwent reverse transcription, so sequencing read expressed TCRB transcripts. Sequencing was performed with immunoSEQ multiplex PCR; in TCRdb, only in-frame clones are kept and a portion is missing. The sample includes about 740,000 clones, around 15% of them seen just once. Findings and limits, study-wide: Moderate yet significant TCRB CDR3 shortening was seen in Type 1 diabetes patients in all four CD4+ subsets. Insertions were fewer and deletions more numerous at VDJ junctions in type 1 diabetes patients.

The sample taken for sequencing was naive CD4+ T cells from blood. The chain recombines TRBV18 with TRBJ1-2, with a tentative D call TRBD1 (5 bases). This clonotype was obtained from a man between 18 and 29 years old with type 1 diabetes. CDR3 residues: CASSPPAVGTYGYTF. The CDR3 nucleotides are TGTGCCAGCTCACCACCGGCGGTGGGGACCTATGGCTACACCTTC.